The 18 T cell receptor beta chains given below trace back to one sample, sequenced in a study of blood T cell repertoires in COVID-19. The assay was immunoSEQ multiplex PCR, and TCRdb's table has in-frame clones only and misses some. This table has some 300,000 clones, 70% to 90% appearing once. Specimen: peripheral blood. The source of these receptors is a man aged 65 to 85 with acute or convalescent COVID-19.

The V and J genes are TRBV7-2 and TRBJ2-7, with 9 bases fitting TRBD1. The CDR3 is made up of 15 amino acids. Germline CDR1 is SGHTA and CDR2 is FQGNSA. Trimming at V came to 2 bases and at J to 3 bases, leaving 5 bases not matched to a gene. CDR3 sequence: CASSLQVGQGYEQYF. In nucleotides, the CDR3 is TGTGCCAGCAGCTTACAAGTGGGACAGGGCTACGAGCAGTACTTC.

This chain joins TRBV5-5 and TRBJ1-2; possibly TRBD1 for D (6 bases). The CDR3 covers 14 residues. Trimming stripped 4 bases from V and 8 bases from J, with 18 bases between. Germline CDR1 reads SGHKS; CDR2 reads YYEKEE (reference sequence). CDR3 region: CASSQERNRDGYTF. The CDR3 DNA is TGTGCCAGCAGCCAGGAAAGAAACAGGGACGGCTACACCTTC. The entire variable domain, with the rest obtained from reference TRBV5-5 and TRBJ1-2, is as follows: DAGVTQSPTHLIKTRGQQVTLRCSPISGHKSVSWYQQVLGQGPQFIFQYYEKEERGRGNFPDRFSARQFPNYSSELNVNALLLGDSALYLCASSQERNRDGYTFGSGTRLTVV.

This sequence joins TRBV5-4 and TRBJ2-5; 7 bases line up with TRBD1. CDR3 length: 14 amino acids. The germline gives CDR1 SGHNT, CDR2 YYREEE (reference sequence). The V segment lost 0 bases and the J segment 3 bases; nucleotides outside the gene matches: 2. The chain's CDR3 is CASSLVTGEETQYF. The CDR3 DNA sequence: TGTGCCAGCAGCTTGGTCACAGGGGAAGAGACCCAGTACTTC.

The chain couples TRBV7-2 to TRBJ2-2; D is possibly TRBD2 (6 bases). CDR1 and CDR2 (germline): SGHTA, FQGNSA. The V end was cut by 1 base, the J end by 3 bases, with 12 bases between. CDR3 length: 16 amino acids. The CDR3 is CASSLDGGSDTGELFF. Here the CDR3 DNA reads TGTGCCAGCAGCTTAGATGGGGGGAGTGACACCGGGGAGCTGTTTTTT. The full variable domain, its missing parts supplied by reference TRBV7-2 and TRBJ2-2, is GAGVSQSPSNKVTEKGKDVELRCDPISGHTALYWYRQSLGQGLEFLIYFQGNSAPDKSGLPSDRFSAERTGGSVSTLTIQRTQQEDSAVYLCASSLDGGSDTGELFFGEGSRLTVL.

The rearrangement uses TRBV6-2 or TRBV6-3 and TRBJ2-7; tentative D call: TRBD1 (6 bases). CDR3 length equals 13 residues. The V gene's germline CDR1 is MNHEY and CDR2 SVGEGT. The V end was cut by 2 bases, the J end by 5 bases, with 10 bases between. CDR3 sequence (DNA): TGTGCCAGCAGTTACACAGGGTCCAACGAGCAGTACTTC. It translates to CASSYTGSNEQYF.

The chain carries TRBV30 and TRBJ2-3, with TRBD1 identical over 9 bases. The germline CDR1 and CDR2 sequences are GTSNPN and SVGIG (reference sequence). Germline trimming cut 5 bases from V and 5 bases from J; bases unmatched to any gene: 5. The CDR3 sequence is 13 residues long. In DNA, the CDR3 is TGTGCCTGGGCGGGACAGGGCGGAGATACGCAGTATTTT. Encoded protein: CAWAGQGGDTQYF.

The rearrangement uses TRBV6-5 and TRBJ1-1; D call uncertain. Germline CDR1 MNHEY, CDR2 SVGAGI. CDR3 length: 14 amino acids. The germline V and J ends were trimmed by 3 bases and 4 bases, with 12 bases remaining between them. In DNA form, the CDR3 reads TGTGCCAGCAGTTATCTCACGAGGAGCACTGAAGCTTTCTTT. It specifies CASSYLTRSTEAFF.

The chain joins TRBV6-6 to TRBJ1-1; D not certain. The CDR3 sequence is 14 residues long. The germline CDR1 and CDR2 sequences are MNHNY and SVGAGI (reference sequence). Deletions cut 4 bases from V and 1 base from J, with 10 bases between. The CDR3 DNA sequence: TGTGCCAGCAGTTGGCGGGTTCCGAACACTGAAGCTTTCTTT. Translation gives CASSWRVPNTEAFF.

The V and J genes are TRBV7-9 and TRBJ2-1; the match to TRBD2 covers 8 bases. V lost 6 bases to trimming and J lost 2 bases; unmatched junction nucleotides: 18. The CDR3 has 19 amino acids. Germline lookup yields CDR1 SEHNR and CDR2 FQNEAQ (reference sequence). The DNA of the CDR3 is TGTGCCAGCAGGGGCGGGGGGCGAATTGTAGCGGCAGCCTACAATGAGCAGTTCTTC. It translates to CASRGGGRIVAAAYNEQFF.

The rearrangement uses TRBV5-6 and TRBJ1-2; the D gene is possibly TRBD1 (5 bases). The CDR3 is 14 amino acids. Deletions cut 1 base from V and 8 bases from J, with 15 bases between. Looked up from germline, CDR1 is SGHDT and CDR2 is YYEEEE. This CDR3 reads CASSLNRGGGGYTF. The CDR3 DNA follows: TGTGCCAGCAGCTTGAACCGGGGCGGGGGAGGCTACACCTTC.

This clone was picked up many times. The chain links TRBV3-1 (or the pseudogene TRBV3-2) to TRBJ2-7; no reliable D call. The CDR3 totals 13 residues. The germline V gene has CDR1 LGHDT and CDR2 YNNKEL (reference sequence). V shed 4 bases and J shed 6 bases, with 13 bases lying between them. This CDR3 reads CASSLVEPGEQYF. In DNA form, the CDR3 reads TGTGCCAGCAGCCTGGTTGAGCCGGGCGAGCAGTACTTC.

The V call is TRBV12-3 or TRBV12-4, the J call TRBJ2-7; 8 bases agree with TRBD1. The J segment lost 3 bases and the V segment lost 6 bases, leaving 4 bases of the junction unmatched. The CDR3 has 13 amino acids. CDR3: CASRDRVNYEQYF. The DNA for the CDR3 is TGTGCCAGCAGGGACAGGGTGAACTACGAGCAGTACTTC.

Worth noting for this clone: At one end, the junction sequence differs from germline, possibly due to a read error. The chain uses TRBV7-2 and TRBJ1-6; TRBD1 matches at 10 bases. This CDR3 contains 15 residues. The germline V gene has CDR1 SGHTA and CDR2 FQGNSA. CDR3 region: CASSSDRGYSSPLHF. CDR3 in DNA: TGTGCCAGCAGCTCGGACAGGGGGTATAGTTCACCCCTCCACTTT.

The chain is built from TRBV6-6 and TRBJ2-2; TRBD2 agrees at 10 bases. The CDR3 sequence is 16 residues long. Germline CDR1 reads MNHNY; CDR2 reads SVGAGI (reference sequence). V was pared by 2 bases and J by 6 bases, with 6 bases of the junction left unmatched. CDR3 sequence: CASSYLSGGAPGELFF. The DNA for the CDR3 is TGTGCCAGCAGTTACCTGAGCGGGGGGGCGCCCGGGGAGCTGTTTTTT.

The chain uses TRBV4-3 and TRBJ2-3; 9 bases match TRBD2. Germline CDR1 reads LGHNA; CDR2 reads YSLEER. The ends lost 0 bases at V and 2 bases at J; junction bases unmatched: 6. The CDR3 has 17 amino acids. The chain's CDR3 is CASSQDLAGVPTDTQYF. CDR3 bases: TGCGCCAGCAGCCAAGATTTAGCGGGAGTCCCCACAGATACGCAGTATTTT.

This rearrangement joins TRBV3-1 (or the pseudogene TRBV3-2) to TRBJ2-2; possible D gene TRBD1, 6 bases. The germline gives CDR1 LGHDT, CDR2 YNNKEL (reference sequence). This CDR3 contains 15 residues. V lost 3 bases, J lost 7 bases, and 15 bases lay in between. DNA of the CDR3: TGTGCCAGCAGCCAGGTTAGGGGGTTGATCGGGGAGCTGTTTTTT. The encoded protein is CASSQVRGLIGELFF.

V usage is TRBV28 and J usage is TRBJ1-6; D uncertain. CDR3 length: 16 residues. Germline-derived CDR1 and CDR2 are MDHEN and SYDVKM. The V and J ends lost 5 bases and 0 bases respectively, with 11 bases between them. The CDR3 loop reads CASSPPEGSYNSPLHF. The CDR3 nucleotides are TGTGCCAGCAGTCCACCTGAGGGCTCCTATAATTCACCCCTCCACTTT.

This rearrangement joins TRBV19 to TRBJ1-1, with 8 bases lining up with TRBD1. The CDR3 has 14 amino acids. Germline-derived CDR1 and CDR2 are LNHDA and SQIVND (reference sequence). Unmatched junction bases numbered 4, after V lost 6 bases and J lost 1 base. The CDR3 reads CASRETGANTEAFF. The DNA for the CDR3 is TGTGCCAGTAGAGAGACAGGGGCGAACACTGAAGCTTTCTTT.